The source of this T cell receptor (beta chain) is a study of cytomegalovirus exposure and HLA in healthy donors. CDR3 length: 16 amino acids. The germline gives CDR1 LGHNA, CDR2 YNFKEQ. V lost 1 base, J lost 5 bases, and 8 bases stayed unmatched. Both 60 Vbeta primers and 13 Jbeta primers went into the PCR. Sequenced by immunoSEQ multiplex PCR; TCRdb stores in-frame clones only, minus some. Of nearly 110,000 clones in the sample, roughly four fifths were seen once. The donors comprised healthy bone marrow donors. This TCR was sampled from a man younger than 30 in good health and CMV-seronegative. The sample was PBMCs. V is TRBV4-2 and J is TRBJ2-5, with 9 bases fitting TRBD2. Here the CDR3 reads CASSQVRGGAGETQYF. Here the CDR3 DNA reads TGTGCCAGCAGCCAAGTTCGCGGGGGGGCGGGGGAGACCCAGTACTTC.